These 10 T cell receptor beta chains share one sample of origin, sequenced in a study of spatial heterogeneity in lung cancer. Sample time point: sample taken at primary tumor resection. TCRdb reprocessed the 5' RACE reads via MiXCR and lists one record per CDR3 protein. Of tens of thousands of distinct CDR3 sequences in the sample, more than 7% are singletons; the top ten hold approximately 30%. Specimen: PBMCs, collected at surgery. These receptor sequences come from a female donor with early-stage non-small cell lung cancer.

This clonotype came up a few times. The rearrangement joins TRBV5-1 to TRBJ1-1; D is ambiguous. With 0 bases removed from V and 5 bases from J, the gap between germline ends came to 8 bases. Germline loops: CDR1 SGHRS, CDR2 YFSETQ. The CDR3 covers 13 residues. In DNA form, the CDR3 reads TGCGCCAGCAGCTTGGCCACGGGTACTGAAGCTTTCTTT. Its translation is CASSLATGTEAFF.

This clonotype was found many times. The gene calls are TRBV4-1 and TRBJ2-7; D is ambiguous. The CDR3 sequence is 16 residues long. The germline V gene encodes CDR1 MGHRA and CDR2 YSYEKL. V shed 0 bases and J shed 3 bases, with 15 bases lying between them. The CDR3 DNA is TGCGCCAGCAGCCAAGATAGTGTCAGAAAAAACTACGAGCAGTACTTC. This encodes CASSQDSVRKNYEQYF.

This clonotype showed up many times. The chain carries TRBV7-2 and TRBJ2-7; 7 bases fit TRBD1. The CDR3 is 16 amino acids. Germline V gene data show CDR1 as SGHTA and CDR2 as FQGNSA. Trimming cost V 5 bases and J 3 bases; bases outside gene matches: 13. CDR3 nucleotides: TGTGCCAGCAGCCTACCGGGGACAGCGATCGTCTACGAGCAGTACTTC. This gives the protein CASSLPGTAIVYEQYF.

In this sample, this clonotype turned up many times. The chain combines TRBV20-1 with TRBJ1-2; 8 positions match TRBD1. The ends lost 2 bases at V and 2 bases at J; junction bases unmatched: 13. This CDR3 has 17 amino acids. The germline V gene has CDR1 DFQATT and CDR2 SNEGSKA (reference sequence). The CDR3 DNA follows: TGCAGTGCTAGAAATCACGTGGACAGGGCCAGGAACTATGGCTACACCTTC. Residues: CSARNHVDRARNYGYTF.

This clonotype was observed at least ten times. The chain carries TRBV3-1 and TRBJ2-7; D uncertain. Looked up from germline, CDR1 is LGHDT and CDR2 is YNNKEL (reference sequence). This CDR3 spans 14 amino acids. V gave up 3 bases and J gave up 2 bases, with 11 bases separating them. The CDR3 DNA sequence: TGTGCCAGCAGCCAGAGTTATAGGACCTACGAGCAGTACTTC. This sequence encodes CASSQSYRTYEQYF.

This clonotype occurred many times. V is TRBV5-1 and J is TRBJ2-4, with a weak D call TRBD1 (6 bases). This CDR3 is built from 16 residues. V was pared by 0 bases and J by 0 bases, with 10 bases between. Germline V gene lookup returns CDR1 SGHRS and CDR2 YFSETQ. This CDR3 is CASSLDRALAKNIQYF. As DNA, the CDR3 is TGCGCCAGCAGCTTGGACAGGGCGCTAGCCAAAAACATTCAGTACTTC.

This clonotype was seen only a few times. J is TRBJ1-6 and V is TRBV2; maybe TRBD1 (6 bases). CDR3 size: 15 residues. The V and J ends lost 1 base and 7 bases respectively, with 11 bases between them. In germline, CDR1 is SNHLY, CDR2 FYNNEI. The CDR3 DNA reads TGTGCCAGCAGTGAAGAGTTGCAGGGGAATTCACCCCTCCACTTT. It codes for CASSEELQGNSPLHF.

This rearrangement joins TRBV6-1 to TRBJ1-2, with D possibly being TRBD1 (5 bases). V lost 4 bases and J 8 bases, leaving 17 bases between the germline ends. The CDR3 extends over 14 amino acids. Germline values: CDR1 MNHNS, CDR2 SASEGT. The CDR3 loop is CASSGGGEASGYTF. For the CDR3, the DNA is TGTGCCAGCAGTGGGGGAGGGGAGGCTTCCGGCTACACCTTC.

In its sample, this clonotype was seen many times. V is TRBV4-3 and J is TRBJ2-1, with 10 positions matching TRBD2. V was clipped by 4 bases and J by 7 bases; unmatched bases: 7. CDR1 and CDR2 from the germline V gene are LGHNA and YSLEER. This CDR3 is built from 15 residues. CDR3 in DNA: TGCGCCAGCAGCCGTTGGACTAGCGGAGGTAATGAGCAGTTCTTC. Residues: CASSRWTSGGNEQFF.

This clonotype was counted only a few times. This chain links TRBV12-3 or TRBV12-4 with TRBJ1-5; 10 positions agree with TRBD1. The CDR3 extends over 14 amino acids. Trimming cost V 6 bases and J 5 bases; bases outside gene matches: 4. The chain's CDR3 is CASRKGTGDQPQHF. The CDR3 DNA reads TGTGCCAGCAGGAAAGGGACAGGGGATCAGCCCCAGCATTTT.